A selection of T cell receptor beta chains follows, all from one sample in a study of T cells in Graves' hyperthyroidism and ophthalmopathy. TCRdb re-analysed the multiplex PCR reads in MiXCR, keeping a single row per CDR3 protein. The top ten clones hold 28% of a sample with about 400,000 distinct CDR3 sequences, around an eighth of them seen once. The specimen sequenced was blood. These receptors all come from a man aged 50-59 years with Graves' ophthalmopathy. CDR3s include the opening cysteine and the closing phenylalanine or tryptophan. A D gene is named only where the DNA matches it firmly. Expanded clones get a size class; other rows say once, few or many, or leave the size out.

clone size: many; J gene: TRBJ2-3; V gene: TRBV28; D gene: TRBD1; CDR3 protein: CASSRLRTGGDTQYF; CDR3 DNA: TGTGCCAGCAGCCGACTCCGGACAGGGGGCGATACGCAGTATTTT
clone size: few; J gene: TRBJ2-1; V gene: TRBV7-8; D gene: TRBD2; CDR3 protein: CASSLAPGLAGVNEQFF; CDR3 DNA: TGTGCCAGCAGCTTGGCCCCGGGACTAGCGGGAGTTAATGAGCAGTTCTTC
clone size: many; J gene: TRBJ2-1; V gene: TRBV30; D gene: TRBD2; CDR3 protein: CAWTLAGVGGRGEQFF; CDR3 DNA: TGTGCCTGGACACTAGCGGGTGTCGGGGGGCGAGGCGAGCAGTTCTTC
clone size: few; J gene: TRBJ2-1; V gene: TRBV19; D gene: .; CDR3 protein: CASSMGGGSEQFF; CDR3 DNA: TGTGCCAGTAGTATGGGAGGGGGGAGTGAGCAGTTCTTC
clone size: many; J gene: TRBJ2-7; V gene: TRBV7-8; D gene: TRBD1; CDR3 protein: CASSQGQGALSYEQYF; CDR3 DNA: TGTGCCAGCAGCCAGGGCCAGGGGGCGCTCTCCTACGAGCAGTACTTC
clone size: many; J gene: TRBJ2-1; V gene: TRBV5-1; D gene: TRBD2; CDR3 protein: CASSPTSGGPGNEQFF; CDR3 DNA: TGCGCCAGCAGCCCGACATCGGGGGGACCGGGGAATGAGCAGTTCTTC
clone size: many; J gene: TRBJ2-3; V gene: TRBV27; D gene: .; CDR3 protein: CASSLFGGSTDTQYF; CDR3 DNA: TGTGCCAGCAGTTTATTTGGAGGCAGCACAGATACGCAGTATTTT
clone size: many; J gene: TRBJ1-1; V gene: TRBV12-3/TRBV12-4; D gene: .; CDR3 protein: CASSFPMNTEAFF; CDR3 DNA: TGTGCCAGCAGTTTCCCAATGAACACTGAAGCTTTCTTT
clone size: many; J gene: TRBJ2-7; V gene: TRBV3-1; D gene: TRBD2; CDR3 protein: CASSQDLAGVDEQYF; CDR3 DNA: TGTGCCAGCAGCCAAGATCTAGCGGGAGTCGACGAGCAGTACTTC
clone size: few; J gene: TRBJ2-2; V gene: TRBV7-8; D gene: .; CDR3 protein: CASSLVGVGFTGELFF; CDR3 DNA: TGTGCCAGCAGCTTAGTGGGAGTTGGTTTCACCGGGGAGCTGTTTTTT
clone size: .; J gene: TRBJ2-1; V gene: TRBV19; D gene: TRBD1; CDR3 protein: CASSIGTGGSYEQFF; CDR3 DNA: TGTGCCAGTAGTATTGGGACAGGGGGCTCGTACGAGCAGTTCTTC
clone size: many; J gene: TRBJ2-6; V gene: TRBV2; D gene: TRBD2; CDR3 protein: CASILSAGATGGANVLTF; CDR3 DNA: TGTGCCAGCATCCTATCAGCGGGAGCAACGGGAGGGGCCAACGTCCTGACTTTC
clone size: .; J gene: TRBJ2-1; V gene: TRBV7-6; D gene: .; CDR3 protein: CASSPELVGLNEQFF; CDR3 DNA: TGTGCCAGCAGCCCGGAACTAGTGGGGCTCAATGAGCAGTTCTTC
clone size: many; J gene: TRBJ2-5; V gene: TRBV20-1; D gene: TRBD1; CDR3 protein: CSATIRQGFTETQYF; CDR3 DNA: TGCAGTGCTACTATTAGACAGGGGTTCACGGAGACCCAGTACTTC
clone size: many; J gene: TRBJ2-2; V gene: TRBV12-3/TRBV12-4; D gene: .; CDR3 protein: CASSESGELFF; CDR3 DNA: TGTGCCAGCAGTGAGTCCGGGGAGCTGTTTTTT
clone size: .; J gene: TRBJ2-7; V gene: TRBV27; D gene: .; CDR3 protein: CASSFAGYEQYF; CDR3 DNA: TGTGCCAGCAGTTTCGCGGGATACGAGCAGTACTTC
clone size: many; J gene: TRBJ1-1; V gene: TRBV7-8; D gene: TRBD1; CDR3 protein: CASSQHRGNTEAFF; CDR3 DNA: TGTGCCAGCAGCCAGCACAGGGGGAACACTGAAGCTTTCTTT
clone size: many; J gene: TRBJ1-2; V gene: TRBV3-1; D gene: .; CDR3 protein: CASSQGRATSYGYTF; CDR3 DNA: TGTGCCAGCAGCCAAGGTCGAGCCACCTCCTATGGCTACACCTTC
clone size: many; J gene: TRBJ1-5; V gene: TRBV5-8; D gene: .; CDR3 protein: CASSPGVEVRPQHF; CDR3 DNA: TGTGCCAGCAGCCCGGGGGTGGAGGTGCGGCCCCAGCATTTT
clone size: few; J gene: TRBJ2-6; V gene: TRBV20-1; D gene: .; CDR3 protein: CSASSYSRPGANVLTF; CDR3 DNA: TGCAGTGCTAGTTCTTATTCCCGCCCTGGGGCCAACGTCCTGACTTTC
clone size: many; J gene: TRBJ2-1; V gene: TRBV20-1; D gene: TRBD2; CDR3 protein: CSAPHNPPGLAGNEQFF; CDR3 DNA: TGCAGTGCTCCTCACAACCCGCCGGGACTAGCGGGAAATGAGCAGTTCTTC
clone size: .; J gene: TRBJ1-1; V gene: TRBV6-1; D gene: .; CDR3 protein: CASRPTTVDTEAFF; CDR3 DNA: TGTGCCAGCAGACCTACGACAGTGGACACTGAAGCTTTCTTT
clone size: .; J gene: TRBJ2-2; V gene: TRBV12-3/TRBV12-4; D gene: .; CDR3 protein: CASSTTGRPGELFF; CDR3 DNA: TGTGCCAGCAGTACAACAGGGCGTCCCGGGGAGCTGTTTTTT
clone size: many; J gene: TRBJ1-1; V gene: TRBV5-8; D gene: .; CDR3 protein: CASSFLNTEAFF; CDR3 DNA: TGTGCCAGCAGCTTCCTGAACACTGAAGCTTTCTTT
clone size: few; J gene: TRBJ1-5; V gene: TRBV6-2/TRBV6-3; D gene: TRBD1; CDR3 protein: CASSLRQGAFSNQPQHF; CDR3 DNA: TGTGCCAGCAGTTTACGCCAGGGGGCATTTAGCAATCAGCCCCAGCATTTT
clone size: few; J gene: TRBJ2-7; V gene: TRBV19; D gene: .; CDR3 protein: CASSTSPSYEQYF; CDR3 DNA: TGTGCCAGTAGTACCTCCCCCAGCTACGAGCAGTACTTC
clone size: many; J gene: TRBJ2-1; V gene: TRBV7-2; D gene: .; CDR3 protein: CASSSTSGNNEQFF; CDR3 DNA: TGTGCCAGCAGTTCCACCTCAGGGAACAATGAGCAGTTCTTC
clone size: many; J gene: TRBJ1-2; V gene: TRBV20-1; D gene: TRBD1; CDR3 protein: CSARAIGDRESYGYTF; CDR3 DNA: TGCAGTGCTAGAGCCATCGGGGACAGGGAGAGCTATGGCTACACCTTC
clone size: few; J gene: TRBJ2-3; V gene: TRBV6-5; D gene: .; CDR3 protein: CASSYRASETDTQYF; CDR3 DNA: TGTGCCAGCAGTTACCGTGCCAGTGAGACAGATACGCAGTATTTT
clone size: few; J gene: TRBJ1-2; V gene: TRBV12-3/TRBV12-4; D gene: TRBD1; CDR3 protein: CASSWTGRDGYTF; CDR3 DNA: TGTGCCAGCAGTTGGACAGGTCGAGATGGCTACACCTTC
clone size: many; J gene: TRBJ2-2; V gene: TRBV13; D gene: TRBD1; CDR3 protein: CASSWTGGEAGELFF; CDR3 DNA: TGTGCCAGCAGTTGGACAGGGGGCGAGGCCGGGGAGCTGTTTTTT
clone size: many; J gene: TRBJ2-7; V gene: TRBV12-3/TRBV12-4; D gene: .; CDR3 protein: CASSVSATYEQYF; CDR3 DNA: TGTGCCAGCAGTGTTAGCGCGACCTACGAGCAGTACTTC
clone size: few; J gene: TRBJ1-5; V gene: TRBV19; D gene: .; CDR3 protein: CASSDRDTTNQPQHF; CDR3 DNA: TGTGCCAGTAGTGACCGGGACACTACGAATCAGCCCCAGCATTTT
clone size: few; J gene: TRBJ1-4; V gene: TRBV13; D gene: .; CDR3 protein: CASSLKGFNEKLFF; CDR3 DNA: TGTGCCAGCAGCTTAAAGGGATTTAATGAAAAACTGTTTTTT
clone size: many; J gene: TRBJ2-3; V gene: TRBV3-1; D gene: TRBD2; CDR3 protein: CASTFGGSGTDTQYF; CDR3 DNA: TGTGCCAGCACCTTCGGCGGGAGTGGCACAGATACGCAGTATTTT
clone size: .; J gene: TRBJ2-3; V gene: TRBV29-1; D gene: .; CDR3 protein: CSFLRGYTDTQYF; CDR3 DNA: TGCAGCTTTTTAAGGGGATACACAGATACGCAGTATTTT
clone size: many; J gene: TRBJ2-7; V gene: TRBV30; D gene: .; CDR3 protein: CAWNKLPPEQYF; CDR3 DNA: TGTGCCTGGAACAAACTCCCCCCCGAGCAGTACTTC
clone size: few; J gene: TRBJ2-7; V gene: TRBV6-2/TRBV6-3; D gene: .; CDR3 protein: CASSYSGGPRSYEQYF; CDR3 DNA: TGTGCCAGCAGTTACTCGGGGGGACCGCGCTCCTACGAGCAGTACTTC
clone size: .; J gene: TRBJ2-7; V gene: TRBV4-2; D gene: .; CDR3 protein: CASSQGQRSLSYEQYF; CDR3 DNA: TGTGCCAGCAGCCAAGGGCAGCGGTCGCTTTCGTACGAGCAGTACTTC
clone size: many; J gene: TRBJ2-7; V gene: TRBV18; D gene: .; CDR3 protein: CASSPGTGISYEQYF; CDR3 DNA: TGTGCCAGCTCACCCGGGACTGGCATCTCCTACGAGCAGTACTTC
clone size: many; J gene: TRBJ2-7; V gene: TRBV12-3/TRBV12-4; D gene: .; CDR3 protein: CASSTSQGNEQYF; CDR3 DNA: TGTGCCAGCAGTACCTCGCAGGGAAACGAGCAGTACTTC
clone size: .; J gene: TRBJ1-6; V gene: TRBV16; D gene: .; CDR3 protein: CASSQLSRNSPLHF; CDR3 DNA: TGTGCCAGCAGCCAATTATCTAGGAATTCACCCCTCCACTTT
clone size: .; J gene: TRBJ1-1; V gene: TRBV5-4; D gene: TRBD1; CDR3 protein: CASSGTGRFTEAFF; CDR3 DNA: TGTGCCAGCAGTGGGACAGGGCGGTTCACTGAAGCTTTCTTT
clone size: .; J gene: TRBJ2-1; V gene: TRBV5-6; D gene: TRBD2; CDR3 protein: CASSSTSGRARQFF; CDR3 DNA: TGTGCCAGCAGCTCGACTAGCGGGAGGGCCAGGCAGTTCTTC
clone size: many; J gene: TRBJ2-7; V gene: TRBV24-1; D gene: .; CDR3 protein: CATSETGSYEQYF; CDR3 DNA: TGTGCCACCAGTGAGACTGGCTCCTACGAGCAGTACTTC
clone size: many; J gene: TRBJ2-7; V gene: TRBV11-1; D gene: .; CDR3 protein: CASSEGQVYEQYF; CDR3 DNA: TGTGCCAGCAGTGAGGGGCAGGTCTACGAGCAGTACTTC
clone size: few; J gene: TRBJ2-5; V gene: TRBV20-1; D gene: TRBD1; CDR3 protein: CSAPATRGRETQYF; CDR3 DNA: TGCAGTGCGCCTGCGACCAGGGGGCGCGAGACCCAGTACTTC
clone size: few; J gene: TRBJ1-3; V gene: TRBV19; D gene: .; CDR3 protein: CASAPRVTGNTIYF; CDR3 DNA: TGTGCCAGTGCACCCAGGGTTACTGGAAACACCATATATTTT
clone size: many; J gene: TRBJ2-1; V gene: TRBV20-1; D gene: TRBD2; CDR3 protein: CSAGPGLASNEQFF; CDR3 DNA: TGCAGTGCTGGTCCGGGACTAGCGTCCAATGAGCAGTTCTTC
clone size: many; J gene: TRBJ2-7; V gene: TRBV28; D gene: .; CDR3 protein: CASRTTGSYEQYF; CDR3 DNA: TGTGCCAGCAGAACGACAGGCTCCTACGAGCAGTACTTC
clone size: many; J gene: TRBJ2-4; V gene: TRBV12-3/TRBV12-4; D gene: TRBD1; CDR3 protein: CASSTGGQKNIQYF; CDR3 DNA: TGTGCCAGCAGTACAGGGGGACAGAAAAACATTCAGTACTTC
clone size: .; J gene: TRBJ2-5; V gene: TRBV5-1; D gene: TRBD2; CDR3 protein: CASSLGPSGTQETQYF; CDR3 DNA: TGCGCCAGCAGCTTGGGTCCTAGCGGAACCCAAGAGACCCAGTACTTC
clone size: many; J gene: TRBJ2-3; V gene: TRBV27; D gene: .; CDR3 protein: CASSPPLGTQYF; CDR3 DNA: TGTGCCAGCAGTCCCCCGTTGGGTACGCAGTATTTT
clone size: many; J gene: TRBJ1-5; V gene: TRBV5-1; D gene: TRBD1; CDR3 protein: CASSLGGQGNQPQHF; CDR3 DNA: TGCGCCAGCAGCTTGGGAGGACAGGGGAACCAGCCCCAGCATTTT
clone size: .; J gene: TRBJ2-7; V gene: TRBV3-1; D gene: .; CDR3 protein: CASSQFGGTYEQYF; CDR3 DNA: TGTGCCAGCAGCCAATTTGGGGGCACCTACGAGCAGTACTTC